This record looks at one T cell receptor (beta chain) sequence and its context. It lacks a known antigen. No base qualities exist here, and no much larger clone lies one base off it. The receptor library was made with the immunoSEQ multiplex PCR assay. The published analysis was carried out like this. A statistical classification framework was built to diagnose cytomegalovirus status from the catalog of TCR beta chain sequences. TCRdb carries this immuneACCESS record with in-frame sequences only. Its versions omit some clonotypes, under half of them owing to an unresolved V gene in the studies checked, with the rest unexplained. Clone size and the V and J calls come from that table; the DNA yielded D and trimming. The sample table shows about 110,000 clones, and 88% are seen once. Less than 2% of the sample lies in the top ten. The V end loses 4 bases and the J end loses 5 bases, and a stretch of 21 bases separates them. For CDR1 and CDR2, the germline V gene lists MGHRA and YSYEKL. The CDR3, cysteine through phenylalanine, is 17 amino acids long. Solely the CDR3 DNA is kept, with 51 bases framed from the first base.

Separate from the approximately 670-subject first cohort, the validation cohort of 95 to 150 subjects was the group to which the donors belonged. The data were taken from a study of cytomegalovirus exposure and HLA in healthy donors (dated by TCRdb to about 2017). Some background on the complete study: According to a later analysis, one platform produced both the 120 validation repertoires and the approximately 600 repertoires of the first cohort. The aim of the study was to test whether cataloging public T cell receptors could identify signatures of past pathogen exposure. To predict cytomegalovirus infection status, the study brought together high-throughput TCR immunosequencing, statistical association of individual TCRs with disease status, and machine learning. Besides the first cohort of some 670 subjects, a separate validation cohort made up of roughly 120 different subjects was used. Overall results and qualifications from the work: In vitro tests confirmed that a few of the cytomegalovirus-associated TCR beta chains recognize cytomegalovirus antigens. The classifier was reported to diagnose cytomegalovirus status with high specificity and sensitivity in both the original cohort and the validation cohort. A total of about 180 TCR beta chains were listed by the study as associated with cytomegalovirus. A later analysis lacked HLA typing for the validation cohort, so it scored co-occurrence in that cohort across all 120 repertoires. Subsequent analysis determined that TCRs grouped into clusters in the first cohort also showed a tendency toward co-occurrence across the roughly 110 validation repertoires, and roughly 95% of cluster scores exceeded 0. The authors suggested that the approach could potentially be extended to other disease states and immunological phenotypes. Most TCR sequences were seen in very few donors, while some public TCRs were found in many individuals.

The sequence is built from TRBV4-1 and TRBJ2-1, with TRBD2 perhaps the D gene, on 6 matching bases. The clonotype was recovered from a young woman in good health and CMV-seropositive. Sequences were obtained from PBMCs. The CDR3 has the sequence CASSLTLLGTVNNEQFF. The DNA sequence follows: TGCGCCAGCAGCCTAACTCTCCTCGGGACTGTCAACAATGAGCAGTTCTTC.